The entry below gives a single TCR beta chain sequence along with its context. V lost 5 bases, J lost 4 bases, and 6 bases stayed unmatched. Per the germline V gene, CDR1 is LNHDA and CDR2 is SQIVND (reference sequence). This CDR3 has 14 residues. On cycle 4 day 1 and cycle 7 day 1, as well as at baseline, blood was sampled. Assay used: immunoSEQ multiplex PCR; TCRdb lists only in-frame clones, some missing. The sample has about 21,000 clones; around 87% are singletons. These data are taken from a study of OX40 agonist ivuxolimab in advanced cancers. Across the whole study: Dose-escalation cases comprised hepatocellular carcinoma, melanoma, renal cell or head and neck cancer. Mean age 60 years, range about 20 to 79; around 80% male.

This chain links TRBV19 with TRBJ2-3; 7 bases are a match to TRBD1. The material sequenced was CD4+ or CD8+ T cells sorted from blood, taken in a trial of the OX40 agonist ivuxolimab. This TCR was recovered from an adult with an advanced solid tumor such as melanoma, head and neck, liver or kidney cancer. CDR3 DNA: TGTGCCAGTAGTCGTACAGGGGATCCAGATACGCAGTATTTT. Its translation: CASSRTGDPDTQYF.